These T cell receptor beta chains were read from a single sample in a study of CD4+ T cells in melanoma. Using immunoSEQ multiplex PCR, the repertoire was profiled, and TCRdb retains in-frame clones only, with some absent. The table shows around 9,500 clones, with approximately 72% occurring only once. The specimen was tumor tissue. The source is a human donor with melanoma. CDR3s include the opening cysteine and the closing phenylalanine or tryptophan. Fields, in order: clone size, J gene, D gene, V gene, CDR3 protein, CDR3 DNA. The D gene is left open where the match is weak. A clone size is listed for some rows: how often the clone was seen (once, few, many), or a class if it is expanded.

once | TRBJ2-7 | TRBD2 | TRBV30 | CAWRRGAGGSYEQYF | TGTGCCTGGAGGCGAGGGGCGGGGGGTTCCTACGAGCAGTACTTC
- | TRBJ2-7 | - | TRBV4-1 | CASSHRQGAAYEQYF | TGCGCCAGCAGCCATCGGCAGGGCGCAGCCTACGAGCAGTACTTC
once | TRBJ2-1 | - | TRBV7-6 | CASSPIGASSYNEQFF | TGTGCCAGCAGCCCTATCGGGGCGAGCTCCTACAATGAGCAGTTCTTC
- | TRBJ2-5 | - | TRBV5-1 | CASSLGMGDTQETQYF | TGCGCCAGCAGCTTGGGGATGGGAGACACTCAAGAGACCCAGTACTTC
few | TRBJ1-2 | - | TRBV6-1 | CASRGIDSGVYGYTF | TGTGCCAGCCGAGGGATAGACAGTGGAGTCTATGGCTACACCTTC
- | TRBJ1-2 | - | TRBV7-2 | CASSLVPGKGYTF | TGTGCCAGCAGCTTAGTCCCAGGAAAAGGCTACACCTTC
- | TRBJ2-1 | - | TRBV5-4 | CASSFYNEQFF | TGTGCCAGCAGCTTCTACAATGAGCAGTTCTTC
- | TRBJ2-3 | - | TRBV2 | CASPQGFSSDTQYF | TGTGCCTCCCCTCAGGGGTTTTCGTCAGATACGCAGTATTTT
- | TRBJ2-7 | - | TRBV11-2 | CASSLVRSPWNEQYF | TGTGCCAGCAGCTTAGTTAGGTCTCCCTGGAACGAGCAGTACTTC
- | TRBJ2-7 | TRBD2 | TRBV10-2 | CASRGGGSYEQYF | TGCGCCAGCAGGGGCGGGGGCTCCTACGAGCAGTACTTC
- | TRBJ1-2 | - | TRBV11-2 | CASSLSIYGDGYTF | TGTGCCAGCAGCTTATCGATTTATGGGGATGGCTACACCTTC
- | TRBJ1-6 | TRBD1 | TRBV19 | CASSPRQGNSPLHF | TGTGCCAGTAGTCCCCGACAGGGGAATTCACCCCTCCACTTT
- | TRBJ2-2 | - | TRBV19 | CASSTGWLDGELFF | TGTGCCAGTAGTACAGGGTGGCTCGACGGGGAGCTGTTTTTT
- | TRBJ2-5 | - | TRBV5-1 | CASSLEMGAVETQYF | TGCGCCAGCAGCTTGGAGATGGGAGCGGTAGAGACCCAGTACTTC
once | TRBJ1-3 | - | TRBV9 | CASSVGTAVSGNTIYF | TGTGCCAGCAGCGTAGGGACAGCCGTTTCTGGAAACACCATATATTTT
- | TRBJ1-1 | - | TRBV5-1 | CASSFGQRQLNTEAFF | TGCGCCAGCAGCTTCGGACAGCGTCAATTGAACACTGAAGCTTTCTTT
- | TRBJ2-7 | - | TRBV4-2 | CASSYGNRPYEQYF | TGTGCCAGCAGCTATGGGAACCGCCCCTACGAGCAGTACTTC
- | TRBJ1-1 | - | TRBV5-4 | CASSLGPPEGYTEAFF | TGTGCCAGCAGCTTGGGTCCGCCGGAGGGTTACACTGAAGCTTTCTTT
- | TRBJ2-3 | - | TRBV29-1 | CSVNRDFNTQYF | TGCAGCGTTAACCGGGACTTCAATACGCAGTATTTT
- | TRBJ1-1 | - | TRBV7-8 | CASSSNLGRGWTEAFF | TGTGCCAGCAGCTCCAACCTGGGCAGGGGCTGGACTGAAGCTTTCTTT
once | TRBJ2-5 | - | TRBV6-6 | CASSYPQGAIETQYF | TGTGCCAGCAGTTACCCCCAGGGTGCGATAGAGACCCAGTACTTC
- | TRBJ1-2 | TRBD1 | TRBV5-6 | CASSDRDREGPYYGYTF | TGTGCCAGCAGCGACCGGGACAGGGAAGGACCTTACTATGGCTACACCTTC
few | TRBJ2-7 | - | TRBV5-4 | CASSLGLGPYEQYF | TGTGCCAGCAGCTTGGGGCTGGGGCCCTACGAGCAGTACTTC
- | TRBJ2-5 | TRBD1 | TRBV6-6 | CASSKPGGFGGETQYF | TGTGCCAGCAGTAAGCCAGGGGGCTTCGGTGGGGAGACCCAGTACTTC
once | TRBJ2-7 | - | TRBV4-1 | CASSQTDTTYEQYF | TGCGCCAGCAGCCAAACGGACACCACCTACGAGCAGTACTTC
- | TRBJ1-1 | - | TRBV2 | CARQSNTEAFF | TGTGCCAGACAGAGTAACACTGAAGCTTTCTTT
- | TRBJ2-7 | - | TRBV19 | CASSMSYYEQYF | TGTGCCAGTAGTATGTCGTACTACGAGCAGTACTTC
- | TRBJ2-5 | - | TRBV7-9 | CASGTSQEYQETQYF | TGTGCCAGCGGCACTAGCCAGGAGTACCAAGAGACCCAGTACTTC
- | TRBJ1-4 | TRBD1 | TRBV6-1 | CASSDRDRGNEKLFF | TGTGCCAGCAGTGATCGGGACAGGGGAAATGAAAAACTGTTTTTT
- | TRBJ1-1 | - | TRBV14 | CASSQDYRLHEAFF | TGTGCCAGCAGCCAAGATTATCGTTTACACGAAGCTTTCTTT
few | TRBJ2-3 | - | TRBV5-8 | CASSPWAVDTDTQYF | TGTGCCAGCAGCCCATGGGCCGTGGACACAGATACGCAGTATTTT
- | TRBJ2-2 | TRBD1 | TRBV11-2 | CASRAGTVSTGELFF | TGTGCCAGCAGAGCCGGGACAGTAAGCACCGGGGAGCTGTTTTTT
- | TRBJ2-7 | - | TRBV14 | CASSQGWRTYEQYF | TGTGCCAGCAGCCAGGGTTGGCGGACCTACGAGCAGTACTTC
- | TRBJ2-7 | TRBD1 | TRBV9 | CASSAGTAYEQYF | TGTGCCAGCAGCGCTGGGACAGCCTACGAGCAGTACTTC
- | TRBJ2-5 | TRBD2 | TRBV5-5 | CASSLSGGGGTRYF | TGTGCCAGCAGCTTGTCCGGCGGGGGGGGAACACGTTACTTC